Listed below are T cell receptor beta chains from one sample, sequenced in a study of blood T cell repertoires in COVID-19. Only in-frame clones appear in the TCRdb table, and some are missing; sequencing was by immunoSEQ multiplex PCR. Of approximately 170,000 clones listed, 81% are singletons. Sequencing input: peripheral blood. These receptors were obtained from a human donor in a cohort sampled during active COVID-19. CDR3s include the opening cysteine and the closing phenylalanine or tryptophan. The D gene is left open where the match is weak. Clone size, where shown, is once, few, many, or a class for clones that have expanded.

>TRBJ1-3|TRBV19|.|.
CASSPGSGNTIYF
TGTGCCAGTAGTCCAGGCTCTGGAAACACCATATATTTT
>TRBJ2-1|TRBV7-9|.|TRBD2
CASSQGALAGAYNEQFF
TGTGCCAGCAGCCAAGGGGCGCTAGCGGGAGCCTACAATGAGCAGTTCTTC
>TRBJ2-1|TRBV7-3|.|.
CASSLSVERDEQFF
TGTGCCAGCAGCTTATCGGTAGAGCGGGATGAGCAGTTCTTC
>TRBJ1-1|TRBV3-1/TRBV3-2|.|.
CASSPGVGTEAFF
TGTGCCAGCAGCCCAGGGGTCGGCACTGAAGCTTTCTTT
>TRBJ2-3|TRBV7-8|once|.
CASSLIFLPGYGTDTQYF
TGTGCCAGCAGCTTAATCTTCCTCCCAGGGTACGGCACAGATACGCAGTATTTT
>TRBJ2-7|TRBV6-7|.|TRBD2
CASTPERAGGLWQYF
TGTGCCAGCACTCCCGAACGAGCGGGAGGTCTCTGGCAGTACTTC
>TRBJ2-7|TRBV3-1/TRBV3-2|once|TRBD1
CASSNRQGETYEQYF
TGTGCCAGCAGCAACCGACAGGGGGAGACCTACGAGCAGTACTTC
>TRBJ1-2|TRBV7-9|once|TRBD1
CASSAGGQIDRYGYTF
TGTGCCAGCAGCGCAGGGGGACAGATCGACCGCTATGGCTACACCTTC
>TRBJ2-7|TRBV30|once|TRBD1
CAWTNKFPGQGFYEQYF
TGTGCCTGGACTAATAAATTTCCGGGACAGGGGTTCTACGAGCAGTACTTC
>TRBJ2-7|TRBV3-1/TRBV3-2|.|.
CASSQDLERRTYEQYF
TGTGCCAGCAGCCAAGATCTAGAGCGAAGGACCTACGAGCAGTACTTC
>TRBJ2-1|TRBV4-3|.|.
CASSPWSSYNEQFF
TGCGCCAGCAGCCCCTGGAGCTCCTACAATGAGCAGTTCTTC
>TRBJ2-3|TRBV19|few|TRBD2
CASSPRTSGAPSTDTQYF
TGTGCCAGTAGTCCTCGGACTAGCGGAGCACCTAGCACAGATACGCAGTATTTT
>TRBJ1-1|TRBV6-5|.|.
CASSYSTASNEAFF
TGTGCCAGCAGTTACTCGACAGCCTCTAATGAAGCTTTCTTT
>TRBJ1-2|TRBV6-6|.|.
CASSSGVGYGYTF
TGTGCCAGCAGTTCGGGGGTGGGCTATGGCTACACCTTC